This T cell receptor (beta chain) is drawn from a study of blood T cells in healthy people across ages. Study background: Using template switching, researchers captured about one barcoded beta molecule for each two T cells.

The second PCR ran roughly 6 to 11 cycles with a sample-barcoded 5' primer and J-beta primers. Tagging of each cDNA molecule was performed by a template-switch adaptor with 12 random nucleotides. TCRdb re-called the 5' RACE reads through MiXCR, storing one row per CDR3 protein. The sample carries under 2,000,000 distinct CDR3 sequences, just under 50% recorded once. Per sample, a minimum of 6 million PBMCs were isolated. Whole-study findings and limits: Total diversity from one million sequenced T cells was likely underestimated.

On this clonotype itself: The antigen is undetermined.

The V gene's germline CDR1 is KGHDR and CDR2 SFDVKD. CDR3 length equals 15 residues. V was trimmed by 3 bases and J by 6 bases, leaving 13 bases between them. V usage is TRBV24-1 and J usage is TRBJ2-2; a weak D match, TRBD2 (6 bases). Sequencing input: blood. The receptor was derived from a woman aged 40-49 years in good health. CDR3 coding DNA: TGTGCCACCAGTGATCCTGGGACTCCGGCCGGGGAGCTGTTTTTT. Translated: CATSDPGTPAGELFF.